A single sample gave rise to the 29 T cell receptor beta chains below, sequenced in a study of shared clonotypes between healthy human individuals. The assay was immunoSEQ multiplex PCR, and TCRdb's table has in-frame clones only and misses some. The table has fewer than 1 million clones, around 96% seen once. Positively selected for CCR7, the CD45RO-negative cells used as naive CD8 cells excluded terminally differentiated effector memory CD45RA+ cells. The sequencing input was naive CD8+ T cells sorted from blood. Receptors originate from a man aged 30-40 years in good health.

V is TRBV7-2 and J is TRBJ1-2; D gene unclear. This CDR3 contains 12 residues. Germline CDR1 reads SGHTA; CDR2 reads FQGNSA. The V and J ends lost 5 bases and 4 bases respectively, with 8 bases between them. CDR3 sequence: CASSEDFYGYTF. The CDR3 DNA reads TGTGCCAGCAGCGAGGACTTCTATGGCTACACCTTC.

The rearrangement joins TRBV27 to TRBJ2-1, with a tentative D call TRBD1 (5 bases). CDR1 and CDR2 (germline): MNHEY, SMNVEV (reference sequence). The CDR3 consists of 17 residues. V gave up 3 bases and J gave up 0 bases, with 15 bases separating them. CDR3 region: CASSFLTEKSSYNEQFF. As DNA, the CDR3 is TGTGCCAGCAGTTTTTTGACAGAGAAAAGCTCCTACAATGAGCAGTTCTTC.

V gene TRBV6-5 combines with J gene TRBJ2-7; either TRBD1 or TRBD2 may supply D (5 bases each). The CDR3 is 13 amino acids. CDR1 is MNHEY, CDR2 SVGAGI, per germline. The V end was cut by 2 bases, the J end by 11 bases, with 16 bases between. The CDR3 is CASSYTLGLGEYF. In DNA form, the CDR3 reads TGTGCCAGCAGTTACACCTTGGGGCTCGGGGAGTACTTC.

J is TRBJ2-5 and V is TRBV7-9; perhaps TRBD2 as D (6 bases). The DNA end is more similar to TRBJ2-7, so the J call may be wrong. The CDR3 runs 14 residues. Germline V gene data show CDR1 as SEHNR and CDR2 as FQNEAQ (reference sequence). The DNA of the CDR3 is TGTGCCAGCAGACCCGGGGGTCTGGGTGACGAGCAGTACTTC. Residues: CASRPGGLGDEQYF.

The chain joins TRBV7-8 to TRBJ2-7; D may be TRBD2 (5 bases). V lost 6 bases, J lost 6 bases, and 18 bases lay in between. The CDR3 contains 14 residues. The germline CDR1 and CDR2 sequences are SGHVS and FQNEAQ. The CDR3 DNA is TGTGCCAGCAGGCCGGGTAGGAGCGGAGGCGAGCAGTACTTC. It is translated as CASRPGRSGGEQYF. Filled out from reference TRBV7-8 and TRBJ2-7, the complete variable domain reads GAGVSQSPRYKVAKRGQDVALRCDPISGHVSLFWYQQALGQGPEFLTYFQNEAQLDKSGLPSDRFFAERPEGSVSTLKIQRTQQEDSAVYLCASRPGRSGGEQYFGPGTRLTVT.

This clone showed up just a few times. V and J are TRBV7-9 and TRBJ2-1, with D possibly being TRBD2 (6 bases). Trimming left V 4 bases short and J 4 bases short, with 11 bases between. Germline V lookup: CDR1 SEHNR, CDR2 FQNEAQ (reference sequence). The CDR3 consists of 14 residues. CDR3 sequence: CASSSGLAYNEQFF. The CDR3 DNA reads TGTGCCAGCAGCTCGGGACTGGCTTACAATGAGCAGTTCTTC.

This chain joins TRBV5-5 and TRBJ1-2; 11 nucleotides line up with TRBD1. J lost 7 bases, V lost 2 bases, and 10 bases had no gene match. The CDR3 is 16 amino acids. Germline assignment: CDR1 SGHKS and CDR2 YYEKEE (reference sequence). In nucleotides, the CDR3 is TGTGCCAGCAGCTTTAACCCCGGACAGGGGGCGCGTGGCTACACCTTC. Amino acids: CASSFNPGQGARGYTF. The complete variable domain, with remaining parts taken from reference TRBV5-5 and TRBJ1-2, reads DAGVTQSPTHLIKTRGQQVTLRCSPISGHKSVSWYQQVLGQGPQFIFQYYEKEERGRGNFPDRFSARQFPNYSSELNVNALLLGDSALYLCASSFNPGQGARGYTFGSGTRLTVV.

In this sample, this clone turned up once. Distinct nucleotide sequences in the sample also encode this CDR3. The chain combines TRBV7-9 with TRBJ2-1, with D perhaps given as TRBD1 or TRBD2 (5 bases each). The ends were cut back, 4 bases at V and 6 bases at J, with 7 bases in the middle. The germline V gene has CDR1 SEHNR and CDR2 FQNEAQ (reference sequence). The CDR3 has 12 amino acids. This CDR3 reads CASSSGPNEQFF. The CDR3 DNA is TGTGCCAGCAGCTCGGGACCCAATGAGCAGTTCTTC.

The chain uses TRBV7-9 and TRBJ1-2, with D hard to call. The CDR3 is made up of 15 amino acids. V lost 1 base and J 0 bases, leaving 9 bases between the germline ends. CDR1 is SEHNR and CDR2 is FQNEAQ in the germline V gene (reference sequence). The CDR3 nucleotides are TGTGCCAGCAGCTTAGGGGGTTTAGCTAACTATGGCTACACCTTC. It encodes CASSLGGLANYGYTF.

This clone was detected once. The genes are TRBV11-2 and TRBJ2-7, with D possibly being TRBD2 (5 bases). The CDR3 has 15 residues. The ends were cut back, 5 bases at V and 9 bases at J, with 23 bases in the middle. The V gene's germline CDR1 is SGHAT and CDR2 FQNNGV. DNA for the CDR3: TGTGCCAGCAGCCCCCTACTAGGCCCATCTACGGGGCAGTACTTC. As protein: CASSPLLGPSTGQYF.

The chain uses TRBV9 and TRBJ2-2; D gene ambiguous. V shed 0 bases and J shed 0 bases, with 9 bases lying between them. The CDR3 is made up of 16 amino acids. Germline V gene sequence: CDR1 SGDLS, CDR2 YYNGEE. The CDR3 region is CASSVGPKSNTGELFF. CDR3 DNA: TGTGCCAGCAGCGTAGGGCCAAAATCGAACACCGGGGAGCTGTTTTTT.

The rearrangement uses TRBV2 and TRBJ2-7; D unclear. CDR1 is SNHLY and CDR2 is FYNNEI in the germline V gene. The V and J ends lost 2 bases and 4 bases respectively, with 15 bases between them. The CDR3 covers 15 residues. The CDR3 coding sequence is TGTGCCAGCAGTGAATACTCTGATTTCATATACGAGCAGTACTTC. Protein sequence: CASSEYSDFIYEQYF. Together with reference TRBV2 and TRBJ2-7, the CDR3 gives the full variable domain: EPEVTQTPSHQVTQMGQEVILRCVPISNHLYFYWYRQILGQKVEFLVSFYNNEISEKSEIFDDQFSVERPDGSNFTLKIRSTKLEDSAMYFCASSEYSDFIYEQYFGPGTRLTVT.

This chain links TRBV28 with TRBJ2-6; 9 bases are a match to TRBD1. V was clipped by 6 bases and J by 3 bases; unmatched bases: 15. Germline V gene sequence: CDR1 MDHEN, CDR2 SYDVKM. The CDR3 sequence is 19 residues long. The CDR3 protein is CASSYGVQGAGRGANVLTF. The DNA for the CDR3 is TGTGCCAGCAGCTACGGCGTACAGGGGGCGGGACGTGGGGCCAACGTCCTGACTTTC.

The rearrangement links TRBV14 to TRBJ2-2, with TRBD2 identical over 11 bases. This CDR3 is 16 amino acids long. Germline V gene sequence: CDR1 SGHDN, CDR2 FVKESK. J was trimmed by 5 bases and V by 0 bases; bases with no gene match: 2. CDR3 residues: CASSQDLAGGTGELFF. The CDR3, as DNA: TGTGCCAGCAGCCAAGATCTAGCGGGAGGTACCGGGGAGCTGTTTTTT.

The chain has TRBV7-8 and TRBJ2-7; the D gene is possibly TRBD2 (5 bases). The CDR3 covers 16 residues. V was clipped by 1 base and J by 0 bases, with 13 bases between them. The germline V gene encodes CDR1 SGHVS and CDR2 FQNEAQ. For the CDR3, the DNA is TGTGCCAGCAGCTTAGGTGTGGGAGAGAGCTCCTACGAGCAGTACTTC. This translates into CASSLGVGESSYEQYF.

V usage is TRBV5-4 and J usage is TRBJ1-5; possibly TRBD1 for D (5 bases). The CDR3 spans 13 residues. CDR1 SGHNT and CDR2 YYREEE come from the germline V gene (reference sequence). Trimming removed 0 bases at V and 5 bases at J, with 6 bases between. The chain's CDR3 is CASSLGGDQPQHF. CDR3 sequence (DNA): TGTGCCAGCAGCTTGGGGGGGGATCAGCCCCAGCATTTT. The whole variable domain, remainder taken from reference TRBV5-4 and TRBJ1-5, is ETGVTQSPTHLIKTRGQQVTLRCSSQSGHNTVSWYQQALGQGPQFIFQYYREEENGRGNFPPRFSGLQFPNYSSELNVNALELDDSALYLCASSLGGDQPQHFGDGTRLSIL.

The chain joins TRBV5-4 to TRBJ2-3; D possibly corresponds to TRBD2 (6 bases). The CDR3 totals 14 residues. In germline, CDR1 is SGHNT, CDR2 YYREEE (reference sequence). The V end lost 5 bases, the J end lost 3 bases, and 13 bases lay between the germline ends. The CDR3 reads CASSTTGTTDTQYF. The DNA of the CDR3 is TGTGCCAGCAGTACTACCGGGACTACAGATACGCAGTATTTT. The complete variable domain, with remaining parts taken from reference TRBV5-4 and TRBJ2-3, reads ETGVTQSPTHLIKTRGQQVTLRCSSQSGHNTVSWYQQALGQGPQFIFQYYREEENGRGNFPPRFSGLQFPNYSSELNVNALELDDSALYLCASSTTGTTDTQYFGPGTRLTVL.

V and J are TRBV28 and TRBJ2-7; 8 bases are a match to TRBD1. There are 17 residues in the CDR3. Trimming cost V 0 bases and J 1 base; bases outside gene matches: 8. Per the germline V gene, CDR1 is MDHEN and CDR2 is SYDVKM. In nucleotides, the CDR3 is TGTGCCAGCAGTTTATGGGGGACAGGTCCGATGTCCTACGAGCAGTACTTC. This translates into CASSLWGTGPMSYEQYF.

The chain is built from TRBV27 and TRBJ1-2, with D tentatively TRBD1 (6 bases). V lost 6 bases, J lost 2 bases, and 16 bases lay in between. CDR1 MNHEY and CDR2 SMNVEV come from the germline V gene (reference sequence). This CDR3 is built from 15 residues. CDR3 in DNA: TGTGCCAGCAGGCTCCAACAGGGTTACAACTATGGCTACACCTTC. This translates into CASRLQQGYNYGYTF.

The chain combines TRBV7-1 with TRBJ2-1, with D uncertain. TRBV7-1 falls under the ORF class, with uncertain function. With 4 bases removed from V and 7 bases from J, the gap between germline ends came to 11 bases. CDR3 size: 13 residues. The CDR3 region has the DNA TGTGCCAGCAGCTTAGTACTAATGAATGAGCAGTTCTTC. This translates into CASSLVLMNEQFF.

The V and J genes are TRBV27 and TRBJ1-4; D remains ambiguous. Trimming took off 0 bases at V and 7 bases at J, with 12 bases between the two ends. The CDR3 totals 15 residues. CDR1 is MNHEY, CDR2 SMNVEV, per germline (reference sequence). CDR3 sequence reads: CASSLSMGMGEKLFF. CDR3 nucleotide sequence: TGTGCCAGCAGTTTATCGATGGGGATGGGTGAAAAACTGTTTTTT.

This chain links TRBV6-5 with TRBJ2-2; the match to TRBD1 covers 9 bases. The CDR3 contains 14 residues. The V segment lost 6 bases and the J segment 5 bases; nucleotides outside the gene matches: 4. Germline CDR1 and CDR2: MNHEY and SVGAGI. CDR3 sequence: CASRDRGRTGELFF. The CDR3 DNA is TGTGCCAGCAGGGACAGGGGTAGGACCGGGGAGCTGTTTTTT.

The chain recombines TRBV27 with TRBJ2-7; a weak D match, TRBD1 (7 bases). Germline assignment: CDR1 MNHEY and CDR2 SMNVEV (reference sequence). Trimming cost V 5 bases and J 4 bases, with 15 bases left between them. This CDR3 spans 14 amino acids. The CDR3 DNA follows: TGTGCCAGCAGTCCAGGGGGGTGGGGTTACGAGCAGTACTTC. Residues: CASSPGGWGYEQYF.

This clone has only one observation. V gene TRBV9 combines with J gene TRBJ1-1; 8 positions agree with TRBD1. Germline trimming cut 0 bases from V and 7 bases from J; bases unmatched to any gene: 11. Germline CDR1 reads SGDLS; CDR2 reads YYNGEE. CDR3 length equals 16 residues. CDR3 coding DNA: TGTGCCAGCAGCGTAGCTCGGGCAGGGGGCATAGGTGAAGCTTTCTTT. It is translated as CASSVARAGGIGEAFF.

Only one count was recorded for this clone. This sequence joins TRBV5-6 and TRBJ2-1; D possibly matches TRBD1 or TRBD2 (5 bases each). This CDR3 spans 15 amino acids. Trimming removed 4 bases from V and 4 bases from J, with 15 bases in between. Germline lookup yields CDR1 SGHDT and CDR2 YYEEEE. The CDR3 loop is CASSPTHGAYNEQFF. The DNA of the CDR3 is TGTGCCAGCAGCCCCACGCACGGGGCTTACAATGAGCAGTTCTTC.

The chain recombines TRBV9 with TRBJ2-1; a weak D match, TRBD2 (5 bases). The V and J ends lost 2 bases and 4 bases respectively, with 10 bases between them. Germline V gene lookup returns CDR1 SGDLS and CDR2 YYNGEE. The CDR3 is made up of 14 amino acids. The CDR3 region is CASSVSGKYNEQFF. For the CDR3, the DNA is TGTGCCAGCAGCGTGAGCGGCAAGTACAATGAGCAGTTCTTC.

The chain couples TRBV5-1 to TRBJ1-2; D remains unclear. The germline CDR1 and CDR2 sequences are SGHRS and YFSETQ. The CDR3 has 13 amino acids. Trimming cost V 6 bases and J 3 bases, with 12 bases left between them. In DNA form, the CDR3 reads TGCGCCAGCAAACCAGAGGAAGACTATGGCTACACCTTC. Its protein product is CASKPEEDYGYTF.

This chain connects TRBV5-6 to TRBJ2-7, with D hard to call. Germline V gives CDR1 SGHDT, CDR2 YYEEEE. This CDR3 region has 16 residues. The V end lost 0 bases, the J end lost 7 bases, and 20 bases lay between the germline ends. CDR3 protein: CASSLAATPTPREQYF. The CDR3 DNA is TGTGCCAGCAGCTTGGCGGCGACACCCACCCCTAGGGAGCAGTACTTC.

The chain employs TRBV7-8 and TRBJ1-5; D not resolved. CDR1 and CDR2 from the germline V gene are SGHVS and FQNEAQ. Trimming removed 4 bases from V and 4 bases from J, with 14 bases in between. The CDR3 has 15 residues. CDR3 nucleotides: TGTGCCAGCAGCTCTTCTGGCGGAAGAAATCAGCCCCAGCATTTT. The encoded protein is CASSSSGGRNQPQHF.